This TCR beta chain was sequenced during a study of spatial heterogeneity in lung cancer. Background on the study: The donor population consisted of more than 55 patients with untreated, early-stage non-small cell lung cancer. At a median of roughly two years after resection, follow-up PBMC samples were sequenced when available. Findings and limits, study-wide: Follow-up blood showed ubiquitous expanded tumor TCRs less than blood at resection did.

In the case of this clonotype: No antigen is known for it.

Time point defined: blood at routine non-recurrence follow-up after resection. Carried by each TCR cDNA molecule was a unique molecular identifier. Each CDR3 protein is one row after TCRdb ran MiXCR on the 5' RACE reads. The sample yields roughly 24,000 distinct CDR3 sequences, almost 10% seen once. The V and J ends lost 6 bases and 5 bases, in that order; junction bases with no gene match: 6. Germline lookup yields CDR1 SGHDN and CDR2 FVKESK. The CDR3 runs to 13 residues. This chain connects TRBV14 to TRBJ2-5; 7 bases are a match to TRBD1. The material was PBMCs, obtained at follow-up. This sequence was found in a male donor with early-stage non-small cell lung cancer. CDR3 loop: CASRRQGTETQYF. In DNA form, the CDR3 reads TGTGCCAGCAGACGACAGGGAACGGAGACCCAGTACTTC.